These 29 T cell receptor beta chains originate from one sample sequenced in a study of beta chain features in type 1 diabetes (dated by TCRdb to the late 2010s). Receptor libraries were prepared by the immunoSEQ multiplex PCR assay. The entire amount of isolated RNA was reverse transcribed using the High Capacity cDNA Reverse Transcription Kit, so the sequenced TCRB transcripts were expressed ones. The table comes from immuneACCESS by way of TCRdb, which keeps in-frame sequences with V and J called. Part of the clones is missing from these tables; in studies checked, under half for an unresolved V gene and the rest for unknown reasons. A total of under 500,000 clones appear in this sample, roughly 30% of them only once. 0.05% to 0.07% of the sample is held by the ten biggest clonotypes. Input material: naive CD4+ T cells from blood. The cell subset or site label corresponds to: true naive CD4+ T cells. The receptors originated from a man between 18 and 35 years old in good health.

CDR3 nucleotides: TGCAGCGTCTCCGTCACTGAAGCTTTCTTT. Protein: CSVSVTEAFF. This chain connects TRBV29-1 to TRBJ1-1, with D unresolved. V dropped 6 bases and J dropped 4 bases, with 6 bases sitting between them. CDR1 is SQVTM and CDR2 is ANQGSEA in the germline V gene. CDR3 size: 10 residues.

This clone was observed a few times. Other DNA sequences in the sample encode the same CDR3. The V gene is TRBV30, the J gene TRBJ1-5; no reliable D call. The CDR3 has 13 residues. V dropped 3 bases and J dropped 4 bases, with 10 bases sitting between them. CDR1 is GTSNPN, CDR2 SVGIG, per germline (reference sequence). The CDR3 loop reads CAWSVKGNQPQHF. In DNA, the CDR3 is TGTGCCTGGAGCGTCAAAGGGAATCAGCCCCAGCATTTT.

The genes are TRBV30 and TRBJ1-4; perhaps TRBD1 as D (5 bases). The ends were cut back, 3 bases at V and 5 bases at J, with 13 bases in the middle. The V gene's germline CDR1 is GTSNPN and CDR2 SVGIG (reference sequence). The CDR3 contains 14 residues. CDR3 coding DNA: TGTGCCTGGAGCCAGACAGTCCGCAATGAAAAACTGTTTTTT. As protein: CAWSQTVRNEKLFF.

The rearrangement uses TRBV19 and TRBJ2-3, with 7 bases matching TRBD2. CDR3 length: 15 residues. CDR1 is LNHDA, CDR2 SQIVND, per germline (reference sequence). V trimming: 4 bases; J trimming: 0 bases; junction bases outside the gene matches: 4. The CDR3 region is CASSKSGDSTDTQYF. The CDR3 nucleotides are TGTGCCAGTAGTAAGAGCGGGGACAGCACAGATACGCAGTATTTT.

In its sample, this clone was seen a few times. The chain links TRBV5-1 to TRBJ2-5, with 7 bases identical to TRBD1. V shed 4 bases, J shed 5 bases, and the junction held 11 bases outside the gene matches. CDR1 and CDR2 from the germline V gene are SGHRS and YFSETQ. This CDR3 spans 15 amino acids. This CDR3 reads CASSTTKQGLETQYF. CDR3 in DNA: TGCGCCAGCAGCACCACTAAACAGGGGTTGGAGACCCAGTACTTC.

V gene TRBV7-9 combines with J gene TRBJ2-1; 8 nucleotides align to TRBD1. Germline values: CDR1 SEHNR, CDR2 FQNEAQ (reference sequence). The J segment lost 6 bases and the V segment lost 5 bases, leaving 6 bases of the junction unmatched. This CDR3 comprises 14 residues. CDR3 amino acids: CASSQWTGSNEQFF. In DNA form, the CDR3 reads TGTGCCAGCAGCCAGTGGACAGGGAGCAATGAGCAGTTCTTC. Full variable domain (remainder filled in from reference TRBV7-9 and TRBJ2-1): DTGVSQNPRHKITKRGQNVTFRCDPISEHNRLYWYRQTLGQGPEFLTYFQNEAQLEKSRLLSDRFSAERPKGSFSTLEIQRTEQGDSAMYLCASSQWTGSNEQFFGPGTRLTVL.

This rearrangement joins TRBV7-3 to TRBJ2-1, with D unclear. CDR1 is SGHTA, CDR2 FQGTGA, per germline. Trimming left V 5 bases short and J 5 bases short, with 13 bases between. The CDR3 is made up of 14 amino acids. CDR3 in amino acids: CASSAIAADNEQFF. Here the CDR3 DNA reads TGTGCCAGCAGCGCAATAGCCGCAGACAATGAGCAGTTCTTC.

The chain is built from TRBV9 and TRBJ2-1; 8 nucleotides match TRBD2. V shed 3 bases, J shed 3 bases, and the junction held 5 bases outside the gene matches. Germline V gene data show CDR1 as SGDLS and CDR2 as YYNGEE. CDR3 length equals 15 residues. CDR3 residues: CASSELAGYYNEQFF. The CDR3 nucleotides read TGTGCCAGCAGCGAATTAGCGGGATACTACAATGAGCAGTTCTTC.

This clone was counted between two and nine times. V and J are TRBV7-2 and TRBJ2-3; no clear D. V was cut by 3 bases and J by 2 bases, with 3 bases left in between. The germline CDR1 and CDR2 sequences are SGHTA and FQGNSA. CDR3 length: 12 residues. CDR3 in amino acids: CASSLFTDTQYF. The CDR3 region has the DNA TGTGCCAGCAGCTTGTTCACAGATACGCAGTATTTT.

The chain employs TRBV28 and TRBJ2-7, with 7 bases fitting TRBD1. The germline gives CDR1 MDHEN, CDR2 SYDVKM. The V gene end was trimmed by 4 bases and the J gene end by 3 bases; junction bases not matched to a gene: 9. The CDR3 runs 15 residues. The CDR3 loop reads CASSSYGTEIYEQYF. CDR3 in DNA: TGTGCCAGCAGTTCCTACGGGACAGAGATCTACGAGCAGTACTTC.

This clone was picked up one time. This chain connects TRBV5-1 to TRBJ2-5, with 7 nucleotides matching TRBD1. CDR3 length equals 15 residues. V was clipped by 0 bases and J by 2 bases; unmatched bases: 4. CDR1 is SGHRS, CDR2 YFSETQ, per germline. CDR3 DNA sequence: TGCGCCAGCAGCTTGGCCGGGACAGATCAAGAGACCCAGTACTTC. Protein product: CASSLAGTDQETQYF.

The chain links TRBV9 to TRBJ2-3; tentatively, D is TRBD1 or TRBD2 (5 bases each). Germline CDR1 reads SGDLS; CDR2 reads YYNGEE. This CDR3 has 15 residues. With 3 bases removed from V and 3 bases from J, the gap between germline ends came to 14 bases. CDR3 sequence: CASSEGPHGTDTQYF. The CDR3 coding sequence is TGTGCCAGCAGCGAGGGACCGCACGGTACAGATACGCAGTATTTT.

This clone was counted between two and nine times. The gene calls are TRBV7-6 and TRBJ2-3, with 9 bases aligning to TRBD2. V dropped 3 bases and J dropped 8; count of bases not matched to a gene: 12. The CDR3 length is 16 residues. In germline, CDR1 is SGHVS, CDR2 FNYEAQ. The CDR3 reads CASSFLREGASGTQYF. DNA of the CDR3: TGTGCCAGCAGCTTTTTGCGGGAGGGCGCTTCGGGTACGCAGTATTTT.

The chain combines TRBV30 with TRBJ2-5; the match to TRBD1 covers 9 bases. Germline loops: CDR1 GTSNPN, CDR2 SVGIG (reference sequence). J gave up 2 bases and V 5 bases, and 6 bases lay outside the gene matches. The length of the CDR3 is 14 residues. CDR3 nucleotides: TGTGCCTGGTCACCGGGACAGGGTCAAGAGACCCAGTACTTC. Protein: CAWSPGQGQETQYF.

The sample holds a few counts of this clone. This chain uses TRBV30 with TRBJ2-1; TRBD2 matches 9 bases. J gave up 9 bases and V 5 bases, and 14 bases lay outside the gene matches. This CDR3 has 15 residues. Germline lookup yields CDR1 GTSNPN and CDR2 SVGIG (reference sequence). CDR3 sequence reads: CAWRTLAGRGSEQFF. CDR3 in DNA: TGTGCCTGGCGAACGCTAGCGGGAAGGGGGAGTGAGCAGTTCTTC.

CDR3 bases: TGTGCCAGCAGCGCCGGACCCGGGGGGACCCAGTACTTC. It yields the protein CASSAGPGGTQYF. The gene calls are TRBV9 and TRBJ2-5, with a possible D match to TRBD2 (6 bases). The CDR3 has 13 amino acids. V was shortened by 3 bases and J by 7 bases, with 13 bases between the two germline ends. Germline V CDR1 and CDR2: SGDLS, YYNGEE.

This clone has only a few counts. The chain couples TRBV7-8 to TRBJ2-4, with D unresolved. The germline gives CDR1 SGHVS, CDR2 FQNEAQ. This CDR3 has 17 residues. V was pared by 2 bases and J by 1 base, with 15 bases between. The CDR3 is CASSLTEAKTAKNIQYF. The CDR3 bases are TGTGCCAGCAGCTTAACAGAGGCAAAGACGGCCAAAAACATTCAGTACTTC.

V and J are TRBV4-1 and TRBJ2-1, with TRBD2 as a possible D gene (6 bases). The CDR3 spans 15 residues. The V gene lost 2 bases and the J gene lost 2 bases, with 10 bases spanning the gap. Germline V gene sequence: CDR1 MGHRA, CDR2 YSYEKL. CDR3 in amino acids: CASSQPTSAYNEQFF. In nucleotides, the CDR3 is TGCGCCAGCAGCCAACCGACTAGTGCCTACAATGAGCAGTTCTTC.

The chain carries TRBV9 and TRBJ1-2; D is unresolved. V was shortened by 0 bases and J by 3 bases, with 9 bases between the two germline ends. Germline V gene data show CDR1 as SGDLS and CDR2 as YYNGEE. The CDR3 spans 14 residues. In nucleotides, the CDR3 is TGTGCCAGCAGCGTAGGAGAATGGGACTATGGCTACACCTTC. Its translation is CASSVGEWDYGYTF.

The genes are TRBV4-2 and TRBJ1-5, with D uncertain. CDR3 length equals 15 residues. The ends were cut back, 0 bases at V and 2 bases at J, with 8 bases in the middle. Germline V gives CDR1 LGHNA, CDR2 YNFKEQ. CDR3 DNA: TGTGCCAGCAGCCAAGAAGATAGGGGCAATCAGCCCCAGCATTTT. Translating gives CASSQEDRGNQPQHF.

This chain uses TRBV6-1 with TRBJ1-5, with 9 bases lining up with TRBD1. The length of the CDR3 is 14 residues. Trimming cost V 4 bases and J 7 bases; bases outside gene matches: 5. CDR1 and CDR2 (germline): MNHNS, SASEGT. The CDR3: CASSVDRGSQPQHF. The CDR3 nucleotides read TGTGCCAGCAGTGTGGACAGGGGCAGCCAGCCCCAGCATTTT.

The chain's CDR3 is CASSLESGNSYEQYF. For the CDR3, the DNA is TGTGCCAGCAGCTTAGAGTCAGGGAATTCCTACGAGCAGTACTTC. The J gene is TRBJ2-7, the V gene TRBV7-2; D is possibly TRBD1 (5 bases). The CDR3 has 15 residues. V lost 1 base to trimming and J lost 1 base, with 11 bases between them. CDR1 is SGHTA and CDR2 is FQGNSA in the germline V gene.

V gene TRBV7-9 combines with J gene TRBJ2-1; D is perhaps TRBD2 (6 bases). Germline CDR1 and CDR2: SEHNR and FQNEAQ (reference sequence). Trimming cost V 7 bases and J 4 bases, with 14 bases left between them. This CDR3 region has 14 residues. CDR3 bases: TGTGCCAGCAACCGGGACGCGGGATACAATGAGCAGTTCTTC. Residues: CASNRDAGYNEQFF.

The V and J genes are TRBV15 and TRBJ2-7; D possibly corresponds to TRBD1 (5 bases). Germline assignment: CDR1 LNHNV and CDR2 YYDKDF (reference sequence). Trimming removed 7 bases at V and 0 bases at J, with 10 bases between. The CDR3 consists of 13 residues. CDR3 DNA sequence: TGTGCCACCACCAGGGCGGACTCCTACGAGCAGTACTTC. As protein: CATTRADSYEQYF.

This clone was seen once. The rearrangement links TRBV7-9 to TRBJ2-1; 11 bases match TRBD2. Germline V lookup: CDR1 SEHNR, CDR2 FQNEAQ (reference sequence). The trim removed 5 bases at V and 4 bases at J, leaving 7 bases unmatched. There are 16 residues in the CDR3. CDR3 nucleotide sequence: TGTGCCAGCAGCCCTCCCGGGACTAGCGGTTACAATGAGCAGTTCTTC. Its protein is CASSPPGTSGYNEQFF.

This clone was counted between two and nine times. This chain's CDR3 is CASKRSGNSYNEQFF. The CDR3 bases are TGCGCCAGCAAGAGGTCAGGTAACTCCTACAATGAGCAGTTCTTC. The chain links TRBV5-1 to TRBJ2-1, with no clear D. Trimming shortened V by 6 bases and J by 0 bases, and 13 bases separated the two germline ends. CDR1 and CDR2 (germline): SGHRS, YFSETQ. The CDR3 extends over 15 amino acids.

This chain connects TRBV18 to TRBJ2-5, with D unresolved. Trimming cost V 0 bases and J 4 bases, with 6 bases left between them. Germline V gene lookup returns CDR1 KGHSH and CDR2 LQKENI. CDR3 length: 13 residues. This CDR3 reads CASSPPSAETQYF. In DNA form, the CDR3 reads TGTGCCAGCTCACCACCGAGCGCAGAGACCCAGTACTTC.

This clone showed up just a few times. The chain uses TRBV29-1 and TRBJ1-1; D unclear. Germline V gene data show CDR1 as SQVTM and CDR2 as ANQGSEA. The CDR3 consists of 13 residues. V was cut by 4 bases and J by 11 bases, with 20 bases left in between. Here the CDR3 reads CSVGVKLSAGAFF. Here the CDR3 DNA reads TGCAGCGTTGGGGTTAAATTGTCCGCCGGGGCTTTCTTT.

The chain is built from TRBV28 and TRBJ2-3; no clear D. The CDR3 extends over 11 amino acids. CDR1 is MDHEN and CDR2 is SYDVKM in the germline V gene. Between the trimmed V and J ends, which lost 2 bases and 12 bases, there was a span of 9 bases. In DNA form, the CDR3 reads TGTGCCAGCAGTTTAGTCGGAAAACAGTATTTT. Protein: CASSLVGKQYF.